This entry concerns a single TCR beta chain. Its antigen is unknown. The PCR was carried out with 60 Vbeta primers and 13 Jbeta primers. The method was immunoSEQ multiplex PCR; TCRdb's version includes in-frame clones alone and lacks a portion of them. The data contain just over 150,000 clones, more than 75% of them seen just once; the ten biggest clones take up more than 2%. V lost 8 bases and J lost 2; bases outside the gene matches: 12. The CDR3 runs 16 residues. In germline, CDR1 is SGHTA, CDR2 FQGNSA. This record belongs to a study of cytomegalovirus exposure and HLA in healthy donors. Study conclusions and caveats: A list of 150 or so TCR beta chains associated with cytomegalovirus was given. A previous analysis found most TCR beta V segments productive roughly 87% or roughly 30% of the time.

Sequencing used PBMCs. This receptor was identified in a man younger than 35 in good health and CMV-seropositive. The genes are TRBV7-2 and TRBJ2-5; TRBD2 matches 9 bases. For the CDR3, the DNA is TGTGCCAGCGCCGGGAAGGGCGGGGGGGGGCAAGAGACCCAGTACTTC. This sequence encodes CASAGKGGGGQETQYF.